This entry lists 22 T cell receptor beta chains sequenced from one sample in a study of T cells in Graves' hyperthyroidism and ophthalmopathy. Amplified TCR beta CDR3 regions derived from RNA transcripts. The primer set for the first-round RT-PCR of the TCR CDR3 was HTBI. One entry per CDR3 protein results from TCRdb running MiXCR on the multiplex PCR reads. Among 490,000 or so distinct CDR3 sequences listed, roughly 21% were seen once. Sequenced material: blood. All receptors derive from a man aged 35 to 55 with Graves' ophthalmopathy.

This clonotype was seen a few times. The genes are TRBV7-3 and TRBJ1-2, with D possibly being TRBD1 (5 bases). Looked up from germline, CDR1 is SGHTA and CDR2 is FQGTGA. V was shortened by 2 bases and J by 4 bases, with 11 bases between the two germline ends. This CDR3 has 14 amino acids. The CDR3 coding sequence is TGTGCCAGCAGCTTAGGGGCAGGTCCCTATGGCTACACCTTC. Translated: CASSLGAGPYGYTF.

The chain couples TRBV12-3 or TRBV12-4 to TRBJ1-2; tentatively, D is TRBD1 (6 bases). Trimming left V 6 bases short and J 0 bases short, with 11 bases between. This CDR3 comprises 14 residues. CDR3: CASSPGAANYGYTF. The CDR3 nucleotides are TGTGCCAGCAGCCCAGGGGCCGCTAACTATGGCTACACCTTC.

The chain uses TRBV20-1 and TRBJ1-5; a weak D match, TRBD1 (5 bases). CDR3 length equals 16 residues. V lost 0 bases and J 2 bases, leaving 14 bases between the germline ends. Looked up from germline, CDR1 is DFQATT and CDR2 is SNEGSKA (reference sequence). The DNA of the CDR3 is TGCAGTGCTAGAGAGATTTCCGGAGGGGGCAATCAGCCCCAGCATTTT. Protein sequence: CSAREISGGGNQPQHF.

This clonotype has more than one count but fewer than ten. V gene TRBV7-9 combines with J gene TRBJ2-3, with 12 nucleotides matching TRBD2. Germline lookup yields CDR1 SEHNR and CDR2 FQNEAQ (reference sequence). V dropped 5 bases and J dropped 3; count of bases not matched to a gene: 3. This CDR3 is built from 15 residues. This CDR3 is CASSDGLAGTDTQYF. The CDR3, as DNA: TGTGCCAGCAGCGATGGACTAGCGGGGACAGATACGCAGTATTTT.

There are a few counts of this clonotype. This chain's CDR3 is CASSQDRDSLTYNEQFF. In DNA, the CDR3 is TGCGCCAGCAGCCAAGATCGGGACTCTCTAACCTACAATGAGCAGTTCTTC. The gene calls are TRBV4-1 and TRBJ2-1, with D possibly being TRBD2 (6 bases). Germline V gives CDR1 MGHRA, CDR2 YSYEKL. V was cut by 0 bases and J by 2 bases, with 14 bases left in between. CDR3 length: 17 amino acids.

The sample holds many counts of this clonotype. V usage is TRBV13 and J usage is TRBJ1-2, with 8 bases fitting TRBD1. Germline trimming cut 2 bases from V and 0 bases from J; bases unmatched to any gene: 8. The CDR3 sequence is 17 residues long. Germline assignment: CDR1 PRHDT and CDR2 FYEKMQ (reference sequence). The CDR3 DNA follows: TGTGCCAGCAGCTTATCTTCCGGGACAGGAGCTAACTATGGCTACACCTTC. This codes for CASSLSSGTGANYGYTF.

This clonotype was seen more than once but under ten times. The CDR3: CASGLHGPQYF. As DNA, the CDR3 is TGTGCTAGTGGTTTACATGGCCCCCAGTACTTC. V gene TRBV12-5 combines with J gene TRBJ2-5; D unclear. V was trimmed by 3 bases and J by 9 bases, leaving 8 bases between them. The CDR3 runs to 11 residues. Looked up from germline, CDR1 is LGHNT and CDR2 is FRNRAP.

This clonotype was observed at least ten times. V usage is TRBV2 and J usage is TRBJ2-1, with 8 bases that match TRBD1. With V trimmed by 7 bases and J by 6 bases, 5 bases remained unmatched. Germline V gives CDR1 SNHLY, CDR2 FYNNEI. This CDR3 has 13 amino acids. The CDR3 DNA reads TGTGCCAGCATCCGGGACAGGAGCAATGAGCAGTTCTTC. Translation: CASIRDRSNEQFF.

This clonotype was seen a handful of times. The chain combines TRBV12-5 with TRBJ2-1; D might be TRBD1 or TRBD2, each matching 5 bases. V lost 1 base and J lost 5, with 15 bases in between. Germline-derived CDR1 and CDR2 are LGHNT and FRNRAP. This CDR3 comprises 16 residues. The DNA of the CDR3 is TGTGCTAGTGGTTTGGGACAGCAGGGAGTTCACAATGAGCAGTTCTTC. Translation: CASGLGQQGVHNEQFF.

The chain employs TRBV7-2 and TRBJ2-5, with a tentative D call TRBD1 (5 bases). Per germline, CDR1 SGHTA and CDR2 FQGNSA. V lost 2 bases and J lost 3, with 10 bases in between. The CDR3 is made up of 14 amino acids. The CDR3, as DNA: TGTGCCAGCAGCTTAACCAGGGAAAAAGAGACCCAGTACTTC. Residues: CASSLTREKETQYF.

A few counts support this clonotype. The J gene is TRBJ2-3, the V gene TRBV9, with a tentative D call TRBD2 (6 bases). The CDR3 sequence is 15 residues long. Germline V gives CDR1 SGDLS, CDR2 YYNGEE. Trimming took off 0 bases at V and 6 bases at J, with 14 bases between the two ends. The CDR3 spells CASSVDGEAGDTQYF. DNA for the CDR3: TGTGCCAGCAGCGTAGACGGGGAGGCGGGGGATACGCAGTATTTT.

This clonotype was seen a handful of times. The rearrangement uses TRBV6-1 and TRBJ2-5, with D hard to call. Trimming shortened V by 3 bases and J by 4 bases, and 12 bases separated the two germline ends. This CDR3 region has 14 residues. The germline V gene has CDR1 MNHNS and CDR2 SASEGT. In DNA, the CDR3 is TGTGCCAGCAGTGATCCTGGGGTCCCAGAGACCCAGTACTTC. As protein: CASSDPGVPETQYF.

This clonotype occurred a few times. The V and J genes are TRBV4-1 and TRBJ2-1, with a tentative D call TRBD2 (6 bases). The CDR3 is 15 amino acids. Germline CDR1 reads MGHRA; CDR2 reads YSYEKL. Trimming took off 1 base at V and 2 bases at J, with 9 bases between the two ends. CDR3 DNA: TGCGCCAGCAGCCAAGCCGGGACTCCCTACAATGAGCAGTTCTTC. Its translation is CASSQAGTPYNEQFF.

This clonotype was found a few times. V usage is TRBV7-9 and J usage is TRBJ2-6; D remains ambiguous. V shed 1 base and J shed 12 bases, with 7 bases lying between them. This CDR3 has 12 amino acids. The germline CDR1 and CDR2 sequences are SEHNR and FQNEAQ (reference sequence). The CDR3 nucleotides are TGTGCCAGCAGCTTAGAAGTTCGCGTCCTGACTTTC. As protein: CASSLEVRVLTF. Supplemented by reference TRBV7-9 and TRBJ2-6, the full variable domain reads DTGVSQNPRHKITKRGQNVTFRCDPISEHNRLYWYRQTLGQGPEFLTYFQNEAQLEKSRLLSDRFSAERPKGSFSTLEIQRTEQGDSAMYLCASSLEVRVLTFGAGSRLTVL.

This clonotype was observed at least ten times. V is TRBV5-1 and J is TRBJ2-7, with a possible D match to TRBD2 (5 bases). Trimming cost V 2 bases and J 1 base, with 13 bases left between them. The CDR3 covers 15 residues. The germline gives CDR1 SGHRS, CDR2 YFSETQ. DNA of the CDR3: TGCGCCAGCAGCTTCGATGTGACTATTTCCTACGAGCAGTACTTC. This codes for CASSFDVTISYEQYF.

The table lists this clonotype with many counts. The V and J genes are TRBV20-1 and TRBJ2-1, with TRBD2 identical over 12 bases. Germline V gene data show CDR1 as DFQATT and CDR2 as SNEGSKA (reference sequence). With V trimmed by 5 bases and J by 2 bases, 4 bases remained unmatched. This CDR3 has 15 residues. The CDR3 here is CSAWRLAGAYNEQFF. CDR3 DNA sequence: TGCAGTGCTTGGAGACTAGCGGGAGCCTACAATGAGCAGTTCTTC.

This sequence joins TRBV9 and TRBJ2-7; D ambiguous. The germline gives CDR1 SGDLS, CDR2 YYNGEE. The CDR3 runs to 14 residues. Deletions cut 1 base from V and 0 bases from J, with 8 bases between. This CDR3 reads CASSVRPSSYEQYF. The CDR3 coding sequence is TGTGCCAGCAGCGTAAGGCCAAGCTCCTACGAGCAGTACTTC. Together with reference TRBV9 and TRBJ2-7, the CDR3 gives the full variable domain: DSGVTQTPKHLITATGQRVTLRCSPRSGDLSVYWYQQSLDQGLQFLIQYYNGEERAKGNILERFSAQQFPDLHSELNLSSLELGDSALYFCASSVRPSSYEQYFGPGTRLTVT.

This chain's CDR3 is CASMGYTGELFF. The CDR3 bases are TGTGCCAGTATGGGGTACACCGGGGAGCTGTTTTTT. The rearrangement links TRBV19 to TRBJ2-2; D call uncertain. The CDR3 runs to 12 residues. Per germline, CDR1 LNHDA and CDR2 SQIVND (reference sequence). V lost 7 bases to trimming and J lost 3 bases, with 6 bases between them.

This chain joins TRBV20-1 and TRBJ2-7; D unresolved. Trimming removed 5 bases from V and 2 bases from J, with 16 bases in between. Germline V gives CDR1 DFQATT, CDR2 SNEGSKA (reference sequence). The CDR3 extends over 14 amino acids. The chain's CDR3 is CSAERQARPYEQYF. CDR3 in DNA: TGCAGTGCTGAGAGGCAGGCTCGGCCCTACGAGCAGTACTTC.

The chain links TRBV12-3 or TRBV12-4 to TRBJ1-1, with D unclear. The CDR3 is 9 residues long. V was pared by 7 bases and J by 8 bases, with 5 bases between. CDR3 loop: CASTFEAFF. CDR3 bases: TGTGCCAGCACCTTCGAAGCTTTCTTT.

Only a few counts were recorded for this clonotype. The V gene is TRBV28, the J gene TRBJ1-1, with D possibly being TRBD1 (6 bases). V was shortened by 8 bases and J by 1 base, with 14 bases between the two germline ends. CDR3 length: 14 residues. Germline V lookup: CDR1 MDHEN, CDR2 SYDVKM. In DNA form, the CDR3 reads TGTGCCAGCCGGACAGTCGACGGGAACACTGAAGCTTTCTTT. Protein sequence: CASRTVDGNTEAFF.

This clonotype has a count of ten or more. The chain is built from TRBV30 and TRBJ2-3; TRBD2 agrees at 7 bases. CDR3 length: 14 amino acids. The J segment lost 6 bases and the V segment lost 4 bases, leaving 10 bases of the junction unmatched. The germline V gene has CDR1 GTSNPN and CDR2 SVGIG (reference sequence). CDR3 bases: TGTGCCTGGAATGATGTGGGAGGGCCGGATACGCAGTATTTT. Amino acid sequence: CAWNDVGGPDTQYF.